What follows are 25 T cell receptor beta chains derived from one specimen sequenced in a study of immune evolution from preneoplasia to lung adenocarcinoma. Produced via immunoSEQ multiplex PCR; TCRdb's table is partial and in-frame only. The sample has roughly 6,000 clones, roughly 80% seen once. The sequenced sample consisted of FFPE minimally invasive lung adenocarcinoma tissue. The receptors stem from a person aged 45 to 69 with lung adenocarcinoma.

The chain recombines TRBV9 with TRBJ2-7; D is possibly TRBD2 (5 bases). CDR3 length equals 14 residues. Between the trimmed V and J ends, which lost 5 bases and 6 bases, there was a span of 18 bases. Germline CDR1 and CDR2: SGDLS and YYNGEE. The CDR3 region is CASSPRGQSSEQYF. CDR3 coding DNA: TGTGCCAGCAGTCCCCGCGGGCAGAGCAGCGAGCAGTACTTC.

The V gene is TRBV6-4, the J gene TRBJ1-2; D possibly corresponds to TRBD1 (5 bases). The CDR3 consists of 18 residues. Germline V CDR1 and CDR2: MRHNA, SNTAGT. Trimming removed 2 bases from V and 1 base from J, with 20 bases in between. The CDR3 protein is CASSDVISFGGDNYGYTF. The CDR3 DNA sequence: TGTGCCAGCAGTGACGTGATTAGCTTCGGGGGAGATAACTATGGCTACACCTTC.

The chain employs TRBV5-4 and TRBJ2-1; 7 bases are a match to TRBD1. This CDR3 is 14 amino acids long. V shed 4 bases, J shed 7 bases, and the junction held 8 bases outside the gene matches. Germline CDR1 reads SGHNT; CDR2 reads YYREEE (reference sequence). CDR3 region: CASSPGQKVNEQFF. Here the CDR3 DNA reads TGTGCCAGCAGCCCGGGACAGAAGGTTAATGAGCAGTTCTTC.

This clone was seen only once. The J gene is TRBJ1-4, the V gene TRBV5-1; 7 positions agree with TRBD1. V was clipped by 0 bases and J by 5 bases; unmatched bases: 4. Looked up from germline, CDR1 is SGHRS and CDR2 is YFSETQ. CDR3 size: 15 residues. The DNA of the CDR3 is TGCGCCAGCAGCTTGGTTGAGGGGGCCAATGAAAAACTGTTTTTT. Translating gives CASSLVEGANEKLFF.

The chain carries TRBV4-1 and TRBJ1-1, with D hard to call. CDR1 and CDR2 (germline): MGHRA, YSYEKL. Trimming took 1 base from V and 7 from J, leaving 7 bases between them. There are 12 residues in the CDR3. DNA for the CDR3: TGCGCCAGCAGCCAAGGGGGAATTGAAGCTTTCTTT. Translating gives CASSQGGIEAFF.

The chain uses TRBV2 and TRBJ2-7; D unresolved. This CDR3 region has 14 residues. V was cut by 0 bases and J by 4 bases, with 10 bases left in between. The germline V gene has CDR1 SNHLY and CDR2 FYNNEI. The CDR3 loop reads CASSEAAIGYEQYF. The DNA for the CDR3 is TGTGCCAGCAGTGAAGCGGCTATTGGATACGAGCAGTACTTC.

This chain connects TRBV5-1 to TRBJ1-1, with a possible D match to TRBD1 (5 bases). This CDR3 comprises 18 residues. With 4 bases removed from V and 3 bases from J, the gap between germline ends came to 25 bases. Germline assignment: CDR1 SGHRS and CDR2 YFSETQ. In DNA form, the CDR3 reads TGCGCCAGCAGCAGGGGATACGGTTCGGGAAGTAGGGACACTGAAGCTTTCTTT. Its protein product is CASSRGYGSGSRDTEAFF. Full variable domain (missing parts from reference TRBV5-1 and TRBJ1-1): KAGVTQTPRYLIKTRGQQVTLSCSPISGHRSVSWYQQTPGQGLQFLFEYFSETQRNKGNFPGRFSGRQFSNSRSEMNVSTLELGDSALYLCASSRGYGSGSRDTEAFFGQGTRLTVV.

This chain connects TRBV30 to TRBJ2-2, with D possibly matching TRBD1 (6 bases). Trimming stripped 2 bases from V and 3 bases from J, with 10 bases between. Germline V lookup: CDR1 GTSNPN, CDR2 SVGIG (reference sequence). The CDR3 sequence is 14 residues long. This CDR3 is CAWSTGHYTGELFF. CDR3 bases: TGTGCCTGGAGTACGGGACACTACACCGGGGAGCTGTTTTTT.

CDR3 DNA sequence: TGTGCCATCAGCCCCGGGACTAGCGGGTTTGAAGAGACCCAGTACTTC. Protein product: CAISPGTSGFEETQYF. This chain joins TRBV10-3 and TRBJ2-5; TRBD2 agrees at 12 bases. CDR3 length: 16 residues. Germline CDR1 is ENHRY and CDR2 is SYGVKD. J gave up 3 bases and V 6 bases, and 8 bases lay outside the gene matches.

Note on this clone: Within the sample, other DNA sequences also encode this same CDR3. V gene TRBV13 combines with J gene TRBJ2-1; D may correspond to TRBD1 or TRBD2 (5 bases each). This CDR3 contains 14 residues. With 1 base removed from V and 4 bases from J, the gap between germline ends came to 8 bases. Per the germline V gene, CDR1 is PRHDT and CDR2 is FYEKMQ (reference sequence). CDR3 residues: CASSLAGSYNEQFF. In DNA, the CDR3 is TGTGCCAGCAGCTTAGCAGGGAGTTACAATGAGCAGTTCTTC.

The sample holds a few counts of this clone. The chain carries TRBV29-1 and TRBJ2-5, with a possible D match to TRBD1 (6 bases). V lost 4 bases to trimming and J lost 2 bases, with 11 bases between them. Germline V gene sequence: CDR1 SQVTM, CDR2 ANQGSEA. The CDR3 runs 13 residues. The DNA for the CDR3 is TGCAGCGTTGTGGGGGCTGGGCAAGAGACCCAGTACTTC. Translation: CSVVGAGQETQYF.

This clone is labeled as large (0.1 to 1%). The CDR3 DNA reads as TGTGCCAGCAGCGGGAGACAGGGTAATGAAAAACTGTTTTTT. Translating gives CASSGRQGNEKLFF. The genes are TRBV7-2 and TRBJ1-4, with 7 bases identical to TRBD1. CDR1 is SGHTA, CDR2 FQGNSA, per germline. The CDR3 is 14 amino acids. V lost 5 bases, J lost 4 bases, and 4 bases stayed unmatched.

This rearrangement joins TRBV10-3 to TRBJ1-2; D possibly corresponds to TRBD1 (6 bases). Looked up from germline, CDR1 is ENHRY and CDR2 is SYGVKD. Trimming removed 6 bases from V and 5 bases from J, with 16 bases in between. The CDR3 is made up of 14 amino acids. CDR3 nucleotides: TGTGCCATCAGGGGCACAGGGACGGGGTATGGCTACACCTTC. Protein sequence: CAIRGTGTGYGYTF.

The genes are TRBV7-9 and TRBJ2-3; TRBD1 matches at 8 bases. CDR1 is SEHNR, CDR2 FQNEAQ, per germline (reference sequence). The CDR3 covers 15 residues. V was pared by 5 bases and J by 1 base, with 5 bases of the junction left unmatched. CDR3 sequence reads: CASSPGQARTDTQYF. The CDR3 nucleotides read TGTGCCAGCAGCCCGGGACAGGCCCGCACAGATACGCAGTATTTT.

Note on this clone: This sample includes further DNA sequences coding for the same CDR3. The chain carries TRBV21-1 and TRBJ1-5. TRBV21-1 is a pseudogene. CDR3 length equals 14 residues. The CDR3 DNA is TGTGCCAGCAGGCTACATTGGCATCATCAGCCCCAGCATTTT. It specifies CASRLHWHHQPQHF.

DNA for the CDR3: TGTGCCACCAGCAGTTACGGGGGAAGCTATGGCTACACCTTC. Translated: CATSSYGGSYGYTF. V and J are TRBV15 and TRBJ1-2; a weak D match, TRBD1 (5 bases). In germline, CDR1 is LNHNV, CDR2 YYDKDF (reference sequence). V gave up 3 bases and J gave up 4 bases, with 12 bases separating them. The CDR3 contains 14 residues.

The chain has TRBV9 and TRBJ2-2; possibly TRBD1 for D (5 bases). V lost 3 bases to trimming and J lost 6 bases, with 12 bases between them. This CDR3 is built from 14 residues. CDR1 and CDR2 from the germline V gene are SGDLS and YYNGEE. CDR3 amino acids: CASSADTAPGELFF. CDR3 DNA sequence: TGTGCCAGCAGCGCGGACACTGCACCCGGGGAGCTGTTTTTT.

The chain recombines TRBV27 with TRBJ2-3; the match to TRBD2 covers 8 bases. V lost 4 bases, J lost 5 bases, and 8 bases stayed unmatched. The length of the CDR3 is 15 residues. Germline-derived CDR1 and CDR2 are MNHEY and SMNVEV (reference sequence). The CDR3: CASSSRAGGVDTQYF. CDR3 bases: TGTGCCAGCAGTTCTCGGGCCGGGGGGGTAGATACGCAGTATTTT.

The chain combines TRBV7-9 with TRBJ1-6; weak D call: TRBD1 (6 bases). CDR3 size: 15 residues. V was clipped by 5 bases and J by 4 bases, with 12 bases between them. CDR1 and CDR2 from the germline V gene are SEHNR and FQNEAQ (reference sequence). The CDR3 sequence: CASSDGQRYNSPLHF. Written as DNA, the CDR3 is TGTGCCAGCAGCGATGGACAGCGATATAATTCACCCCTCCACTTT.

V usage is TRBV27 and J usage is TRBJ2-7; D tentatively reads TRBD1 or TRBD2 (5 bases each). Looked up from germline, CDR1 is MNHEY and CDR2 is SMNVEV (reference sequence). V lost 1 base and J lost 0, with 10 bases in between. The CDR3 spans 15 residues. CDR3 region: CASSLYGTDSYEQYF. CDR3 sequence (DNA): TGTGCCAGCAGTTTATACGGGACGGACTCCTACGAGCAGTACTTC.

This clone was recorded a few times. This chain joins TRBV6-1 and TRBJ1-2, with 7 bases fitting TRBD1. This CDR3 is built from 16 residues. V shed 4 bases, J shed 3 bases, and the junction held 11 bases outside the gene matches. Germline CDR1 is MNHNS and CDR2 is SASEGT. The CDR3 DNA reads TGTGCCAGCAGTGCAAGACCGGGACAGAAGTACTATGGCTACACCTTC. It translates to CASSARPGQKYYGYTF.

The chain uses TRBV9 and TRBJ2-7; TRBD2 might be the D (6 bases). Trimming took off 2 bases at V and 3 bases at J, with 12 bases between the two ends. There are 14 residues in the CDR3. Germline CDR1 and CDR2: SGDLS and YYNGEE. CDR3 loop: CASSVTGTGYEQYF. The CDR3 DNA is TGTGCCAGCAGCGTGACCGGGACTGGCTACGAGCAGTACTTC.

This sequence joins TRBV5-1 and TRBJ2-2; the D is unclear. Germline V gene lookup returns CDR1 SGHRS and CDR2 YFSETQ. Trimming cost V 1 base and J 2 bases, with 6 bases left between them. There are 14 residues in the CDR3. DNA for the CDR3: TGCGCCAGCAGCTTGAGGGTTAACACCGGGGAGCTGTTTTTT. It translates to CASSLRVNTGELFF.

The chain recombines TRBV5-4 with TRBJ2-1, with TRBD2 matching 14 bases. This CDR3 has 16 residues. The J segment lost 10 bases and the V segment lost 4 bases, leaving 10 bases of the junction unmatched. In germline, CDR1 is SGHNT, CDR2 YYREEE (reference sequence). CDR3 residues: CASSGGTSGSLGEQFF. The CDR3, as DNA: TGTGCCAGCAGCGGGGGGACTAGCGGGAGTCTCGGCGAGCAGTTCTTC.

The chain employs TRBV5-4 and TRBJ2-7; tentatively, D is TRBD1 (6 bases). The CDR3 sequence is 16 residues long. V dropped 4 bases and J dropped 0 bases, with 17 bases sitting between them. In germline, CDR1 is SGHNT, CDR2 YYREEE (reference sequence). The CDR3: CASSAPDSGSSYEQYF. The CDR3 bases are TGTGCCAGCAGCGCGCCGGACAGTGGGAGCTCCTACGAGCAGTACTTC.